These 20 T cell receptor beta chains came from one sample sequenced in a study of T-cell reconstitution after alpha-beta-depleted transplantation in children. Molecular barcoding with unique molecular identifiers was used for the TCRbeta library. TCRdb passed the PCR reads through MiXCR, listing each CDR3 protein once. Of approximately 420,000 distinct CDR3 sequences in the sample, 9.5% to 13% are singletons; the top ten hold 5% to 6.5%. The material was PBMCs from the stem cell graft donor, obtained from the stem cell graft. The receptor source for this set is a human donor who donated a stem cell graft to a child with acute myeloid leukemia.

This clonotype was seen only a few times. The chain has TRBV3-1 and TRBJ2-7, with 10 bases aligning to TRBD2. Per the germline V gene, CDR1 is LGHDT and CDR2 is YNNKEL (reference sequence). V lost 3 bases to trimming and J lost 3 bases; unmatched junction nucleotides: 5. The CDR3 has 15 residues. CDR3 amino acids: CASSHTSGTNYEQYF. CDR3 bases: TGTGCCAGCAGCCATACTAGCGGGACAAACTACGAGCAGTACTTC.

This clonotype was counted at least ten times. Here the CDR3 reads CAWGRGRDYEQYF. CDR3 DNA sequence: TGTGCCTGGGGGCGAGGCAGGGACTACGAGCAGTACTTC. The chain uses TRBV30 and TRBJ2-7; D might be TRBD1 (5 bases). The CDR3 has 13 residues. Between the trimmed V and J ends, which lost 5 bases and 3 bases, there was a span of 14 bases. CDR1 is GTSNPN and CDR2 is SVGIG in the germline V gene (reference sequence).

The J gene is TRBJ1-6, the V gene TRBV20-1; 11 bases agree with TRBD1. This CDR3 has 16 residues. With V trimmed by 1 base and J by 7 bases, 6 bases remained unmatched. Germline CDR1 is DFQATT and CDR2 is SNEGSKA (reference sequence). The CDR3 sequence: CSARAGQGVTNSPLHF. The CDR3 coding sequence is TGCAGTGCTAGAGCGGGACAGGGGGTTACAAATTCACCCCTCCACTTT.

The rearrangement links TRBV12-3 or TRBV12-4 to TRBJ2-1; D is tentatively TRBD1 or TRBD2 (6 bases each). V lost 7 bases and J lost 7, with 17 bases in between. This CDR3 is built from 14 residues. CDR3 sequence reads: CASTWGRGLNEQFF. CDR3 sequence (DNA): TGTGCCAGCACCTGGGGCAGGGGACTGAATGAGCAGTTCTTC.

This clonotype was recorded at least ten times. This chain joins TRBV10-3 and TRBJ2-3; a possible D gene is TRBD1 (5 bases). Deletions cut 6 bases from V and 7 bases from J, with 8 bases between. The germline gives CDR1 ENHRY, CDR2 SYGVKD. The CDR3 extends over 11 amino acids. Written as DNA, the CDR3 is TGTGCCATCAGGGACACCTATACGCAGTATTTT. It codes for CAIRDTYTQYF.

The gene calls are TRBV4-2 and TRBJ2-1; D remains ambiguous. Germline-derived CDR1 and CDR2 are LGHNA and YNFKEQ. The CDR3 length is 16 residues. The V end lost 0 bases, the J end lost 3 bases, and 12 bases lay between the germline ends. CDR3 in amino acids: CASSQEDGSHYNEQFF. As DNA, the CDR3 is TGTGCCAGCAGCCAAGAAGACGGTAGTCACTACAATGAGCAGTTCTTC.

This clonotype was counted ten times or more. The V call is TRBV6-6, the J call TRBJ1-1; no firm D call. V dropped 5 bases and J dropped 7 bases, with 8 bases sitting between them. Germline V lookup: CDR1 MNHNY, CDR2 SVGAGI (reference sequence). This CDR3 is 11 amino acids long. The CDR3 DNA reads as TGTGCCAGCAGTCCGGACGGTGAAGCTTTCTTT. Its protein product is CASSPDGEAFF.

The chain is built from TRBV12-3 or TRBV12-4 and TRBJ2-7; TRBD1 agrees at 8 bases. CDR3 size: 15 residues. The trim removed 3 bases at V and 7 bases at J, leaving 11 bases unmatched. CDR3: CASSFTGQAIREQYF. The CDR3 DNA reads TGTGCCAGCAGTTTCACGGGACAGGCGATAAGGGAGCAGTACTTC.

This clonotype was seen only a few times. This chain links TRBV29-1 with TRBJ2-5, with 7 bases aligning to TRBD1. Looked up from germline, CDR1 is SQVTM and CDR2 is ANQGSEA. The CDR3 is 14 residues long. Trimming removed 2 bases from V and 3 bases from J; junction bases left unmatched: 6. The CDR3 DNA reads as TGCAGCGTTGAATTGGTTGACAGGGAAGAGACCCAGTACTTC. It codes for CSVELVDREETQYF.

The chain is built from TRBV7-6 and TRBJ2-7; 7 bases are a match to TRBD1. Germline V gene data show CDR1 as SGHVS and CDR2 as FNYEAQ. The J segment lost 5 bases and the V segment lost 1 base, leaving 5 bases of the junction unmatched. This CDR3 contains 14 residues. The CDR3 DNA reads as TGTGCCAGCAGCTTAGGAGGGGGCCCGGACGAGCAGTACTTC. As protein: CASSLGGGPDEQYF.

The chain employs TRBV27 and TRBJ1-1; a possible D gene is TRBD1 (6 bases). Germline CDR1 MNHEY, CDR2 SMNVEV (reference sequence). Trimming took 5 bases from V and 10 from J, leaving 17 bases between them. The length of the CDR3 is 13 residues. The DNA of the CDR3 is TGTGCCAGCAGTGTAGATCAGGGGAGGGTAGCTTTCTTT. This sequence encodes CASSVDQGRVAFF.

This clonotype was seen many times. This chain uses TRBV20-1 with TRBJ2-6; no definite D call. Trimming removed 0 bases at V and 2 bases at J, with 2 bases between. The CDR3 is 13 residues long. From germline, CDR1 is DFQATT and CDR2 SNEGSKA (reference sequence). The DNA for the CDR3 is TGCAGTGCTAGAGATCCTGGGGCCAACGTCCTGACTTTC. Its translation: CSARDPGANVLTF.

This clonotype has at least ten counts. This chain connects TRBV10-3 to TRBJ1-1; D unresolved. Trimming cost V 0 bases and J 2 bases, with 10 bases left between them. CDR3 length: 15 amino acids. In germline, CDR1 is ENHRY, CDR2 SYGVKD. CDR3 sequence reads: CAISESGRANTEAFF. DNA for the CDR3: TGTGCCATCAGTGAGTCGGGGAGGGCCAACACTGAAGCTTTCTTT.

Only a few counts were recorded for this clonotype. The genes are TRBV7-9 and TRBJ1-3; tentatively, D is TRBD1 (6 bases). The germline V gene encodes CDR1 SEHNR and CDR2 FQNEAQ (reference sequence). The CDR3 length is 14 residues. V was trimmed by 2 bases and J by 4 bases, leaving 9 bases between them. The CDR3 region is CASSLSGAGNTIYF. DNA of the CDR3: TGTGCCAGCAGCTTATCAGGGGCCGGAAACACCATATATTTT.

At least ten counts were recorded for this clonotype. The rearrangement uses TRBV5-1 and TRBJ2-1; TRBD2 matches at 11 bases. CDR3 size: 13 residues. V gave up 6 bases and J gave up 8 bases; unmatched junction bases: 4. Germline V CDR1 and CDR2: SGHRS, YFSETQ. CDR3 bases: TGCGCCAGCAAGACTAGCGGGACCTATGAGCAGTTCTTC. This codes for CASKTSGTYEQFF.

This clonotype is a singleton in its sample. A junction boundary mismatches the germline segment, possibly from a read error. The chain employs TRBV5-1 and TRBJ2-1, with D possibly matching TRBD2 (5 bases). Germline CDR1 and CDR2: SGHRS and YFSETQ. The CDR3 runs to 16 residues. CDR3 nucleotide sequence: TGCGTCAGCAGCTTGGGTGTCCGGGGTATTAAGAATGAGCAGTTCTTC. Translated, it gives CVSSLGVRGIKNEQFF.

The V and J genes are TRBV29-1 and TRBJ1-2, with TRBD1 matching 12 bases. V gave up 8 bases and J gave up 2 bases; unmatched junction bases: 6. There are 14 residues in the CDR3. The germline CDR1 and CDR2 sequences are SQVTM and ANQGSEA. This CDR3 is CSMAGTGGNYGYTF. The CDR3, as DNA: TGCAGCATGGCGGGGACAGGGGGCAACTATGGCTACACCTTC.

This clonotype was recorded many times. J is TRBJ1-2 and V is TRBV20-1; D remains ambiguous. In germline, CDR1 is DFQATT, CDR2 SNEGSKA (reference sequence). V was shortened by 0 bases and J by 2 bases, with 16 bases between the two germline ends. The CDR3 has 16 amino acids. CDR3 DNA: TGCAGTGCTAGAGATAGGGCCCAGTCTACCAACTATGGCTACACCTTC. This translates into CSARDRAQSTNYGYTF.

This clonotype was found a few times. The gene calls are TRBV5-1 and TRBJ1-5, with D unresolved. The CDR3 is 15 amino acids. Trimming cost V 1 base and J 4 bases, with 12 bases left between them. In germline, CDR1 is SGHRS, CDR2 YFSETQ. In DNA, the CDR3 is TGCGCCAGCAGCTTGTCGGGTGTTAGGAATCAGCCCCAGCATTTT. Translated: CASSLSGVRNQPQHF.

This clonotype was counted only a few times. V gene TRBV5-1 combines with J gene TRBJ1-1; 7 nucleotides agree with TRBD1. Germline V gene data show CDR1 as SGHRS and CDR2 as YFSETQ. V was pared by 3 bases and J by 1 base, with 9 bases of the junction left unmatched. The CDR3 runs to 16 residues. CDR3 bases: TGCGCCAGCAGCTCTAACAGGGGTTATAGGAACACTGAAGCTTTCTTT. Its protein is CASSSNRGYRNTEAFF.